This is a list of T cell receptor beta chains from one sample in a study of blood T cell repertoires in COVID-19. The table came from immunoSEQ multiplex PCR; TCRdb's copy has only in-frame clones and leaves some out. The data show under 400,000 clones, approximately 89% seen once. The sample was peripheral blood. These receptors came from an older woman with COVID-19, enrolled during active disease. Both conserved end residues are part of each CDR3.

J gene	V gene	CDR3 protein
TRBJ2-5	TRBV7-8	CASRPPTSGGYQETQYF
TRBJ2-7	TRBV27	CASSFFPTGASYEQYF
TRBJ1-2	TRBV5-6	CASSINYGYTF
TRBJ1-5	TRBV6-5	CASSYSRRGEPQHF
TRBJ1-1	TRBV5-1	CASGIDRGMGEAFF
TRBJ1-3	TRBV5-1	CASSLVGFLKPTSSSGNTIYF
TRBJ1-4	TRBV5-1	CASTALGQLNEKLFF
TRBJ1-1	TRBV19	CASSMYRGNTEAFF
TRBJ1-1	TRBV10-2	CASGQGRVEAFF
TRBJ2-3	TRBV11-2	CASSLPWLGGGSTDTQYF
TRBJ1-3	TRBV7-9	CASSPGGVGNTIYF
TRBJ2-2	TRBV7-6	CASSLVSGMTGELFF
TRBJ2-3	TRBV7-2	CASSLVGTTDTQYF
TRBJ2-1	TRBV11-2	CASSRQGYNEQFF